The 27 T cell receptor beta chains given below trace back to one sample, sequenced in a study of T cell responses to AZD1222 COVID-19 vaccine (dated by TCRdb to the early 2020s). The library was built by means of the immunoSEQ multiplex PCR assay. The table was pulled from immuneACCESS by TCRdb, which kept in-frame rearrangements only. Such tables lose some clones; where checked, under half of the loss comes from unresolved V genes, and the rest has no known cause. Present in this sample are 130,000 or so clones, more than 80% of which were seen just once. The ten largest account for around 7.6% of the sample. The time point label of this sample denotes: about 28 days (+/-7) after the second vaccine dose. The label giving this sample's treatment or condition can be read as: meningococcal conjugate vaccine given as trial control. The input for sequencing was peripheral blood, taken 28 days after the second dose of the MenACWY control vaccine. Receptors originate from an adult who received the MenACWY meningococcal vaccine as a control.

The gene calls are TRBV12-3 or TRBV12-4 and TRBJ1-4; D is ambiguous. The CDR3 covers 13 residues. Trimming removed 5 bases from V and 5 bases from J, with 9 bases in between. CDR3 bases: TGTGCCAGCAGTCGACGGACGAATGAAAAACTGTTTTTT. Translated: CASSRRTNEKLFF.

This clone turned up a few times. The CDR3 DNA reads as TGTGCCAGCAGTGTTGGCGGACGGGAAGAAAAACTGTTTTTT. It translates to CASSVGGREEKLFF. The chain recombines TRBV2 with TRBJ1-4; D remains unclear. This CDR3 comprises 14 residues. Looked up from germline, CDR1 is SNHLY and CDR2 is FYNNEI. With 4 bases removed from V and 8 bases from J, the gap between germline ends came to 14 bases. The full variable domain, in which reference TRBV2 and TRBJ1-4 provide the parts outside the CDR3, is EPEVTQTPSHQVTQMGQEVILRCVPISNHLYFYWYRQILGQKVEFLVSFYNNEISEKSEIFDDQFSVERPDGSNFTLKIRSTKLEDSAMYFCASSVGGREEKLFFGSGTQLSVL.

The genes are TRBV12-3 or TRBV12-4 and TRBJ2-5; D is undetermined. V was clipped by 6 bases and J by 1 base, with 3 bases between them. This CDR3 comprises 11 residues. CDR3 region: CASRIQETQYF. The DNA for the CDR3 is TGTGCCAGCAGAATCCAAGAGACCCAGTACTTC.

The genes are TRBV2 and TRBJ2-7, with D unclear. Germline V gene lookup returns CDR1 SNHLY and CDR2 FYNNEI. This CDR3 comprises 15 residues. The ends were cut back, 2 bases at V and 1 base at J, with 12 bases in the middle. The CDR3 loop reads CASSELLARSYEQYF. The DNA of the CDR3 is TGTGCCAGCAGTGAATTGTTGGCGAGATCCTACGAGCAGTACTTC.

This clone has more than one count but fewer than ten. This sequence joins TRBV27 and TRBJ2-2; 8 bases are shared with TRBD2. The V and J ends lost 9 bases and 4 bases, in that order; junction bases with no gene match: 13. The CDR3 length is 16 residues. CDR1 is MNHEY and CDR2 is SMNVEV in the germline V gene (reference sequence). Here the CDR3 reads CASLGVAGSSTGELFF. Written as DNA, the CDR3 is TGTGCCAGTTTGGGGGTAGCGGGATCGAGCACCGGGGAGCTGTTTTTT.

The chain links TRBV7-8 to TRBJ1-6; D unresolved. Trimming removed 2 bases at V and 8 bases at J, with 16 bases between. Germline V gene lookup returns CDR1 SGHVS and CDR2 FQNEAQ. CDR3 length: 16 amino acids. In DNA form, the CDR3 reads TGTGCCAGCAGCTTATCCGCAGGAGGTCGCGATTCACCCCTCCACTTT. Protein product: CASSLSAGGRDSPLHF.

This clone was picked up a small number of times. The rearrangement uses TRBV4-1 and TRBJ2-7; TRBD2 matches 9 bases. CDR1 is MGHRA and CDR2 is YSYEKL in the germline V gene. V trimming: 0 bases; J trimming: 1 base; junction bases outside the gene matches: 4. This CDR3 is built from 16 residues. CDR3 in amino acids: CASSQDSGSFSYEQYF. CDR3 bases: TGCGCCAGCAGCCAAGATAGCGGGAGTTTTTCCTACGAGCAGTACTTC.

The chain couples TRBV7-2 to TRBJ1-1; D is possibly TRBD1 (5 bases). V lost 1 base, J lost 5 bases, and 8 bases lay in between. Germline V gene sequence: CDR1 SGHTA, CDR2 FQGNSA. The CDR3 spans 13 residues. The CDR3 loop reads CASSLVGDTEAFF. CDR3 nucleotides: TGTGCCAGCAGCTTAGTAGGGGATACTGAAGCTTTCTTT.

Written as DNA, the CDR3 is TGTGCCCATCGGACGGCTGGAAACACCATATATTTT. It encodes CAHRTAGNTIYF. The chain uses TRBV6-5 and TRBJ1-3; D remains ambiguous. Looked up from germline, CDR1 is MNHEY and CDR2 is SVGAGI. The ends were cut back, 11 bases at V and 2 bases at J, with 10 bases in the middle. The CDR3 spans 12 residues.

This sequence joins TRBV5-5 and TRBJ1-5; D might be TRBD1 (5 bases). Trimming removed 3 bases from V and 5 bases from J, with 12 bases in between. CDR3 size: 14 residues. The germline V gene encodes CDR1 SGHKS and CDR2 YYEKEE (reference sequence). CDR3 sequence: CASSSRQLDQPQHF. The CDR3, as DNA: TGTGCCAGCAGCTCTCGACAGTTGGATCAGCCCCAGCATTTT.

The gene calls are TRBV15 and TRBJ2-3; 7 positions match TRBD2. CDR3 length equals 15 residues. Germline assignment: CDR1 LNHNV and CDR2 YYDKDF (reference sequence). With V trimmed by 0 bases and J by 5 bases, 5 bases remained unmatched. CDR3 DNA sequence: TGTGCCACCAGCAGAGATACGGGGGGAGGAGATACGCAGTATTTT. It translates to CATSRDTGGGDTQYF.

The rearrangement joins TRBV28 to TRBJ2-7, with TRBD1 matching over 8 bases. Germline values: CDR1 MDHEN, CDR2 SYDVKM. Trimming cost V 6 bases and J 5 bases; bases outside gene matches: 6. CDR3 size: 13 residues. CDR3 coding DNA: TGTGCCAGCAGCCCCGACAGGGGCGACGAGCAGTACTTC. Protein product: CASSPDRGDEQYF.

The chain couples TRBV5-1 to TRBJ2-7, with 10 bases that match TRBD2. Germline trimming cut 4 bases from V and 0 bases from J; bases unmatched to any gene: 7. This CDR3 has 16 amino acids. Germline-derived CDR1 and CDR2 are SGHRS and YFSETQ. The CDR3 sequence is CASSHTSGESSYEQYF. CDR3 coding DNA: TGCGCCAGCAGCCATACTAGCGGGGAAAGCTCCTACGAGCAGTACTTC.

The chain joins TRBV7-3 to TRBJ2-1; D could derive from TRBD1 or TRBD2 (5 bases each). The CDR3 runs 14 residues. The V end lost 0 bases, the J end lost 9 bases, and 12 bases lay between the germline ends. CDR1 is SGHTA and CDR2 is FQGTGA in the germline V gene. The CDR3 nucleotides read TGTGCCAGCAGCTTAACGGATGGGGCGGGTGAGCAGTTCTTC. Translation gives CASSLTDGAGEQFF.

This chain connects TRBV7-8 to TRBJ2-7; TRBD2 matches at 8 bases. The CDR3 contains 13 residues. In germline, CDR1 is SGHVS, CDR2 FQNEAQ. The V segment lost 3 bases and the J segment 3 bases; nucleotides outside the gene matches: 1. This chain's CDR3 is CASSLSGGYEQYF. The CDR3 nucleotides are TGTGCCAGCAGCTTGAGCGGGGGCTACGAGCAGTACTTC. Drawing the rest from reference TRBV7-8 and TRBJ2-7, the complete variable domain is GAGVSQSPRYKVAKRGQDVALRCDPISGHVSLFWYQQALGQGPEFLTYFQNEAQLDKSGLPSDRFFAERPEGSVSTLKIQRTQQEDSAVYLCASSLSGGYEQYFGPGTRLTVT.

This sequence joins TRBV7-3 and TRBJ2-7; the match to TRBD2 covers 9 bases. The CDR3 covers 15 residues. Germline V gene data show CDR1 as SGHTA and CDR2 as FQGTGA. Trimming cost V 0 bases and J 3 bases; bases outside gene matches: 3. CDR3: CASSLTSGGSYEQYF. In DNA, the CDR3 is TGTGCCAGCAGCTTAACTAGCGGGGGAAGCTACGAGCAGTACTTC.

This chain links TRBV3-1 (or the pseudogene TRBV3-2) with TRBJ1-6; 7 bases align to TRBD1. CDR1 LGHDT and CDR2 YNNKEL come from the germline V gene (reference sequence). The CDR3 runs to 15 residues. With V trimmed by 0 bases and J by 9 bases, 5 bases remained unmatched. CDR3 residues: CASSQDRGGGSPLHF. The CDR3 region has the DNA TGTGCCAGCAGCCAAGACAGGGGGGGAGGTTCACCCCTCCACTTT.

The chain has TRBV10-2 and TRBJ1-2; maybe TRBD1 (6 bases). The CDR3 is made up of 12 amino acids. Trimming pared 4 bases from V and 6 bases from J, leaving 9 bases between. CDR1 and CDR2 (germline): WSHSY, SAAADI. The CDR3 protein is CASSGDRNGYTF. CDR3 DNA sequence: TGCGCCAGCAGTGGAGACAGGAATGGCTACACCTTC.

V gene TRBV11-3 combines with J gene TRBJ1-6; D is undetermined. V was clipped by 0 bases and J by 9 bases, with 6 bases between them. CDR3 length: 13 residues. Germline CDR1 and CDR2: SGHNT and YENEEA. The CDR3 bases are TGTGCCAGCAGCTTAGATGTGCTTTCACCCCTCCACTTT. Its translation is CASSLDVLSPLHF. The entire variable domain, with the rest obtained from reference TRBV11-3 and TRBJ1-6, is as follows: EAGVVQSPRYKIIEKKQPVAFWCNPISGHNTLYWYLQNLGQGPELLIRYENEEAVDDSQLPKDRFSAERLKGVDSTLKIQPAELGDSAVYLCASSLDVLSPLHFGNGTRLTVT.

The rearrangement joins TRBV19 to TRBJ2-1; TRBD1 matches at 12 bases. V was clipped by 6 bases and J by 5 bases; unmatched bases: 11. The CDR3 is 17 amino acids. Germline V lookup: CDR1 LNHDA, CDR2 SQIVND (reference sequence). DNA of the CDR3: TGTGCCAGTAGGGGGACAGGGGGCGGGTTCAATCACAATGAGCAGTTCTTC. This gives the protein CASRGTGGGFNHNEQFF.

V gene TRBV30 combines with J gene TRBJ2-7; D not resolved. This CDR3 contains 16 residues. Germline loops: CDR1 GTSNPN, CDR2 SVGIG (reference sequence). The V end lost 4 bases, the J end lost 0 bases, and 19 bases lay between the germline ends. The CDR3 loop is CAWTKPPGKSSYEQYF. Here the CDR3 DNA reads TGTGCCTGGACAAAACCCCCCGGTAAAAGCTCCTACGAGCAGTACTTC.

The chain links TRBV19 to TRBJ2-1, with D unresolved. The ends were cut back, 4 bases at V and 0 bases at J, with 10 bases in the middle. This CDR3 spans 15 amino acids. Germline CDR1 reads LNHDA; CDR2 reads SQIVND (reference sequence). Here the CDR3 DNA reads TGTGCCAGTAGTAACTCCATGAGCTCCTACAATGAGCAGTTCTTC. This gives the protein CASSNSMSSYNEQFF.

The J gene is TRBJ1-1, the V gene TRBV27; D remains ambiguous. The ends were cut back, 0 bases at V and 6 bases at J, with 17 bases in the middle. Germline CDR1 is MNHEY and CDR2 is SMNVEV (reference sequence). This CDR3 region has 16 residues. This CDR3 reads CASSLSFEGIAPEAFF. The CDR3 DNA reads TGTGCCAGCAGTTTATCATTCGAAGGAATCGCGCCTGAAGCTTTCTTT.

The rearrangement links TRBV7-2 to TRBJ2-1; the D gene is possibly TRBD2 (6 bases). V gave up 9 bases and J gave up 4 bases, with 13 bases separating them. Per germline, CDR1 SGHTA and CDR2 FQGNSA. There are 13 residues in the CDR3. As DNA, the CDR3 is TGTGCCAGGGGGCGGAGGGTGTACAATGAGCAGTTCTTC. Encoded protein: CARGRRVYNEQFF.

The chain has TRBV19 and TRBJ1-4; D ambiguous. CDR3 length: 16 amino acids. Trimming took off 5 bases at V and 0 bases at J, with 13 bases between the two ends. Germline CDR1 LNHDA, CDR2 SQIVND (reference sequence). CDR3 residues: CASSGTAAATNEKLFF. Written as DNA, the CDR3 is TGTGCCAGTAGTGGAACAGCAGCCGCAACTAATGAAAAACTGTTTTTT.

As to this clone: At one end the junction does not follow the germline gene, possibly because of a read error. This chain joins TRBV7-8 and TRBJ2-7, with 10 bases that match TRBD1. Germline CDR1 SGHVS, CDR2 FQNEAQ. The CDR3 has 14 amino acids. In DNA, the CDR3 is TGTGCCAGCAGATTAGGGACAGGGGAACACGAGCAGTACTTC. It encodes CASRLGTGEHEQYF.

The table lists this clone with a count of one. The rearrangement uses TRBV15 and TRBJ2-1, with TRBD1 matching over 8 bases. The CDR3 is made up of 16 amino acids. Germline V gives CDR1 LNHNV, CDR2 YYDKDF (reference sequence). The V segment lost 1 base and the J segment 8 bases; nucleotides outside the gene matches: 10. The CDR3: CATSRAPGGRIYEQFF. The CDR3 DNA reads TGTGCCACCAGCAGAGCCCCAGGGGGCAGGATATATGAGCAGTTCTTC.